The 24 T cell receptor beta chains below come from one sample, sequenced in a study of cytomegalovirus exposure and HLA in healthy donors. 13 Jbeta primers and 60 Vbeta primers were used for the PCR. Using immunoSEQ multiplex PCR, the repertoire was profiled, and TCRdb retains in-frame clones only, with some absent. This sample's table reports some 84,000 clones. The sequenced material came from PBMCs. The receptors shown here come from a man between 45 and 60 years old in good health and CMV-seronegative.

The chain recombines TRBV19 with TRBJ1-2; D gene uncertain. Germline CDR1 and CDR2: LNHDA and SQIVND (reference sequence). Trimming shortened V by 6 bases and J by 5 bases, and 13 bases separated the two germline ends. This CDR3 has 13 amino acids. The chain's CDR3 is CASRALPGYGYTF. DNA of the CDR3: TGTGCCAGTAGGGCTCTCCCGGGGTATGGCTACACCTTC.

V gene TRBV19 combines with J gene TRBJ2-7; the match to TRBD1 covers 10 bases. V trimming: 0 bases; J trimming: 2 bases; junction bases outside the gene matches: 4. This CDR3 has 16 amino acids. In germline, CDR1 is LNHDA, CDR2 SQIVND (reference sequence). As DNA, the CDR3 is TGTGCCAGTAGTATAGATCACGGGACAGGGGCCTACGAGCAGTACTTC. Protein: CASSIDHGTGAYEQYF.

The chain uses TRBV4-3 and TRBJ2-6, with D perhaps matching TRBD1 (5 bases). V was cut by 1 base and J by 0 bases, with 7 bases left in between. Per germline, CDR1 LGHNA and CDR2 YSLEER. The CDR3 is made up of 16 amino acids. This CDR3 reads CASSQGQTSGANVLTF. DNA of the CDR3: TGCGCCAGCAGCCAAGGACAGACCTCTGGGGCCAACGTCCTGACTTTC.

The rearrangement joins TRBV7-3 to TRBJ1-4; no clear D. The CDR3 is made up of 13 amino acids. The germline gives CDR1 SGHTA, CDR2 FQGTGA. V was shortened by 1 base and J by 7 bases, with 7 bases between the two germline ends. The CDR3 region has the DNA TGTGCCAGCAGCTTAATTTACGGTGAAAAACTGTTTTTT. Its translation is CASSLIYGEKLFF.

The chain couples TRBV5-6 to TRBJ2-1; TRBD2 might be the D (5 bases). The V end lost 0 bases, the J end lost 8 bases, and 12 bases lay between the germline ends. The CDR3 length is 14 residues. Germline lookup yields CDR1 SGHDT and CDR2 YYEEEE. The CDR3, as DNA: TGTGCCAGCAGCTTGGTTCGGGGTGCGGATGAGCAGTTCTTC. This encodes CASSLVRGADEQFF.

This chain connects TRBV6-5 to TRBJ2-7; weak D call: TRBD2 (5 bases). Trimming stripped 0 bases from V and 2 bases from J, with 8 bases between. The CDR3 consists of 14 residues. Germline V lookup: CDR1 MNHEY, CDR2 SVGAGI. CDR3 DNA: TGTGCCAGCAGTTACTCCTACGGGACCTACGAGCAGTACTTC. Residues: CASSYSYGTYEQYF.

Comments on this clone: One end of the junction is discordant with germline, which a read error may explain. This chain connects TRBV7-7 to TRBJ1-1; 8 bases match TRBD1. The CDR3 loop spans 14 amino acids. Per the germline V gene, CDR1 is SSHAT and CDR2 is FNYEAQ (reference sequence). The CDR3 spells CASSPGQGNTEAFF. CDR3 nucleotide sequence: TGTGCTAGCAGCCCCGGACAGGGGAACACTGAAGCTTTCTTT.

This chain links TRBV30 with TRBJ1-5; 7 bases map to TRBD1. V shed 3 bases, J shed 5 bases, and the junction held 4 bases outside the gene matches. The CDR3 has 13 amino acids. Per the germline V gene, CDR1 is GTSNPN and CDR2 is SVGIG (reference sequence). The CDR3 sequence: CAWSRTGDQPQHF. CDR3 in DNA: TGTGCCTGGAGCAGGACAGGCGATCAGCCCCAGCATTTT.

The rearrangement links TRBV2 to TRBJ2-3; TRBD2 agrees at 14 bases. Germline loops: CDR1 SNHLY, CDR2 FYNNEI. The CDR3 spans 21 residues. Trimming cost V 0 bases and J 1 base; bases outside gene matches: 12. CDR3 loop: CASSEALPTSGGEICTDTQYF. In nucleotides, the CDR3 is TGTGCCAGCAGTGAAGCGCTTCCGACTAGCGGGGGGGAAATCTGCACAGATACGCAGTATTTT.

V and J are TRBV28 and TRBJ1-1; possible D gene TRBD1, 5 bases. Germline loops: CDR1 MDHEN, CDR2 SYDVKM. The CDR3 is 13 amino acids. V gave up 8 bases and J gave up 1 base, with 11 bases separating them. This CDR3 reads CASPPGENTEAFF. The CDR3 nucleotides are TGTGCCAGCCCTCCGGGGGAGAACACTGAAGCTTTCTTT.

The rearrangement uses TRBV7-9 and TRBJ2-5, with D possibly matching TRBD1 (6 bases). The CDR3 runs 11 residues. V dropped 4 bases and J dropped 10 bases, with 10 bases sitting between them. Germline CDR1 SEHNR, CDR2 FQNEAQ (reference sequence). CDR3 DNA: TGTGCCAGCAGCTCCAGGGGATTCCAGTACTTC. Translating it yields CASSSRGFQYF. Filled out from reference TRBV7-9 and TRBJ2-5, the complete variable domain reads DTGVSQNPRHKITKRGQNVTFRCDPISEHNRLYWYRQTLGQGPEFLTYFQNEAQLEKSRLLSDRFSAERPKGSFSTLEIQRTEQGDSAMYLCASSSRGFQYFGPGTRLLVL.

DNA for the CDR3: TGTGCCAGCAGCTTAGAGTCAGACTATGGCTACACCTTC. Translating gives CASSLESDYGYTF. V is TRBV7-9 and J is TRBJ1-2; D remains ambiguous. CDR1 is SEHNR, CDR2 FQNEAQ, per germline (reference sequence). Trimming left V 1 base short and J 3 bases short, with 6 bases between. The CDR3 is 13 amino acids.

CDR3: CASSYSWGQANYGYTF. CDR3 coding DNA: TGTGCCAGCAGTTACTCGTGGGGACAGGCTAACTATGGCTACACCTTC. The chain employs TRBV6-5 and TRBJ1-2, with 8 nucleotides matching TRBD1. The CDR3 consists of 16 residues. V trimming: 0 bases; J trimming: 0 bases; junction bases outside the gene matches: 3. Germline V lookup: CDR1 MNHEY, CDR2 SVGAGI.

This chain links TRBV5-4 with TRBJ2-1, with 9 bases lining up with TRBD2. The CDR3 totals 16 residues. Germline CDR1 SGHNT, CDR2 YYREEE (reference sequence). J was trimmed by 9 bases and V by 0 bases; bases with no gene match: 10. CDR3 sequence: CASSLALVAGEGEQFF. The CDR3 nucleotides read TGTGCCAGCAGCTTGGCCTTGGTAGCGGGGGAGGGTGAGCAGTTCTTC. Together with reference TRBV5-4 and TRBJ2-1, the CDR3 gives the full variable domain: ETGVTQSPTHLIKTRGQQVTLRCSSQSGHNTVSWYQQALGQGPQFIFQYYREEENGRGNFPPRFSGLQFPNYSSELNVNALELDDSALYLCASSLALVAGEGEQFFGPGTRLTVL.

The CDR3, as DNA: TGCGCCAGCAGTGAGGGGCTGGGTAGCACAGATACGCAGTATTTT. Translation: CASSEGLGSTDTQYF. The chain links TRBV10-1 to TRBJ2-3, with unresolved D. Germline-derived CDR1 and CDR2 are WNHNN and SYGVQD (reference sequence). CDR3 length equals 15 residues. Trimming left V 2 bases short and J 0 bases short, with 9 bases between.

The CDR3, as DNA: TGTGCCTGGAGCCTAACAGGGAACACAGATACGCAGTATTTT. Amino acid sequence: CAWSLTGNTDTQYF. This chain joins TRBV30 and TRBJ2-3, with D perhaps TRBD1 (6 bases). Between the trimmed V and J ends, which lost 3 bases and 2 bases, there was a span of 12 bases. CDR1 GTSNPN and CDR2 SVGIG come from the germline V gene (reference sequence). This CDR3 is built from 14 residues.

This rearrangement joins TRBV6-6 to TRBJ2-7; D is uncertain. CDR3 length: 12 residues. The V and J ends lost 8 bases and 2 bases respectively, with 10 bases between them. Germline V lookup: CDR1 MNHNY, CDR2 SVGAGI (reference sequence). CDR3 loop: CASSGFTYEQYF. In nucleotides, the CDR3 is TGTGCCAGCTCAGGATTCACCTACGAGCAGTACTTC.

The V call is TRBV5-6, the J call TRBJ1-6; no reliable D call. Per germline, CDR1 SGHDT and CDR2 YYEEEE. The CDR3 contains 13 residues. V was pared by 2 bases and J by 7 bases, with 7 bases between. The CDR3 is CASSLTANSPLHF. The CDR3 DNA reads TGTGCCAGCAGCTTAACAGCAAATTCACCCCTCCACTTT. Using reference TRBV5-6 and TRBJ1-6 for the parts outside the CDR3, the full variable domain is DAGVTQSPTHLIKTRGQQVTLRCSPKSGHDTVSWYQQALGQGPQFIFQYYEEEERQRGNFPDRFSGHQFPNYSSELNVNALLLGDSALYLCASSLTANSPLHFGNGTRLTVT.

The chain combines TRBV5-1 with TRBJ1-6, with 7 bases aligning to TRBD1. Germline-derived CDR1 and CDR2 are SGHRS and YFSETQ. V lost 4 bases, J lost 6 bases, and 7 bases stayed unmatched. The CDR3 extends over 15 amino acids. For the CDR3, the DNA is TGCGCCAGCAGCGTTGGTCAGGGGGTTAATTCACCCCTCCACTTT. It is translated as CASSVGQGVNSPLHF.

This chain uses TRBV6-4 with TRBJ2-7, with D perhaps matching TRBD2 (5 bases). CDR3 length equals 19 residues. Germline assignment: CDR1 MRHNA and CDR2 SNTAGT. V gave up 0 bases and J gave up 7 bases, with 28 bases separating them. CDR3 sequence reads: CASSDSINWGASRPREQYF. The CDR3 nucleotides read TGTGCCAGCAGTGACTCGATAAATTGGGGAGCGTCTCGGCCGAGGGAGCAGTACTTC.

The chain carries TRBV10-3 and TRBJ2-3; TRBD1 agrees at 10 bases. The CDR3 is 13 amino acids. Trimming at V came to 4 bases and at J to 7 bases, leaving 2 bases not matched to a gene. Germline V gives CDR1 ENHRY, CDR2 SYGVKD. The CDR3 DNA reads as TGTGCCATCAGTGGCGACAGGGGGCATACGCAGTATTTT. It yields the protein CAISGDRGHTQYF.

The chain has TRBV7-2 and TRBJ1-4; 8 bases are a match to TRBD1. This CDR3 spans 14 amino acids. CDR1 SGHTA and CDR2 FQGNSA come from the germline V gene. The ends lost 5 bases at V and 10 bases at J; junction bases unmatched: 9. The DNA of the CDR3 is TGTGCCAGCAGCACAGCAGGGGGCAGGGGAAAACTGTTTTTT. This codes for CASSTAGGRGKLFF.

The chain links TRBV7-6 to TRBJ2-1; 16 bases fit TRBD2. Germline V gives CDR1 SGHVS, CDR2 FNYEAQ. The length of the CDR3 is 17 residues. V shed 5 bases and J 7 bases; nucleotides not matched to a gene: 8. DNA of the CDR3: TGTGCCAGCAGCGTAGGGACTAGCGGGGGGGCAAGAAATGAGCAGTTCTTC. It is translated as CASSVGTSGGARNEQFF.

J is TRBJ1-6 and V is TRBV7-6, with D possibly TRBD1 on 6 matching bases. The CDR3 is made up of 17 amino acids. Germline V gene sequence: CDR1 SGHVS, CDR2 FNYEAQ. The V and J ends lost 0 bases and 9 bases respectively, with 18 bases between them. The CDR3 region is CASSLAVGGARSSPLHF. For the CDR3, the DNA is TGTGCCAGCAGCTTAGCGGTCGGGGGGGCGAGGAGTTCACCCCTCCACTTT.